What follows describes a single TCR beta chain. Its antigen is currently unknown. This entry belongs to a study of cytomegalovirus exposure and HLA in healthy donors. The study, taken as a whole, reports: Data from an earlier analysis indicated that most TCR beta V segments were productive either about 87% or about 30% of the time. In a later analysis, the majority of CMV-associated beta chains seemingly showed HLA restriction. Roughly uniform sequencing depth across donors was assumed, possibly incorrectly. Rare TCR sequences dominated, though some public TCRs recurred in many donors.

With 60 Vbeta and 13 Jbeta primers, the PCR was carried out. This table comes from immunoSEQ multiplex PCR, and its TCRdb copy is limited to in-frame clones, with some not included. This sample contains tens of thousands of clones. This CDR3 contains 18 residues. In germline, CDR1 is KGHSH, CDR2 LQKENI. Losses at the gene ends were 3 bases for V and 0 bases for J; bases not matched to a gene: 5. The chain carries TRBV18 and TRBJ2-2; 12 bases map to TRBD2. The sequenced sample was PBMCs. This TCR derives from a man in his fifties in good health and CMV-seropositive. CDR3 region: CASSPGLAGLPNTGELFF. The CDR3 DNA sequence: TGTGCCAGCTCACCCGGACTAGCGGGGCTACCGAACACCGGGGAGCTGTTTTTT.